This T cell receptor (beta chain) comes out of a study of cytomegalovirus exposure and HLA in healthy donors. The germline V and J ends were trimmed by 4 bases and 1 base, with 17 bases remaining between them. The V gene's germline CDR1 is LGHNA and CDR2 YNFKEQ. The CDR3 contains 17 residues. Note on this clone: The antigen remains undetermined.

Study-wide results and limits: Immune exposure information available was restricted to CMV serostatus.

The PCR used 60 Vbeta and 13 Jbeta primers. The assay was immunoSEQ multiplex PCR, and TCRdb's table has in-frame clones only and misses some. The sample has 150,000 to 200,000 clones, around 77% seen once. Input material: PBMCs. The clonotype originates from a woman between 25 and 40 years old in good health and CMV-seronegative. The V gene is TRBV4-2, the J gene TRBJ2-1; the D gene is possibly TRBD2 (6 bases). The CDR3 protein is CASSPPHRGYSYNEQFF. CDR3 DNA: TGTGCCAGCAGCCCACCTCACCGGGGGTATTCCTACAATGAGCAGTTCTTC.